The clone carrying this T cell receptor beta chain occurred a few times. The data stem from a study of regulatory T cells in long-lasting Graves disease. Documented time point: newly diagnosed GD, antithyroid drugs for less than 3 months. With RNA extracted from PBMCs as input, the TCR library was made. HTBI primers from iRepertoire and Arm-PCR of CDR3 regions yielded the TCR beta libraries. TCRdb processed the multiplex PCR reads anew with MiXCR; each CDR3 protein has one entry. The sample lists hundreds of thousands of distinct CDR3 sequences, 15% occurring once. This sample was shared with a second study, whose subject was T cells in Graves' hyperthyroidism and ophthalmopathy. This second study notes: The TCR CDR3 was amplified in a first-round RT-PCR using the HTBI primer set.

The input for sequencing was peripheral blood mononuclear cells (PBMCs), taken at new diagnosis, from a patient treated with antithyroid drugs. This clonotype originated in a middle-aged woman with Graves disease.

The CDR3 sequence is CASSPLRQGGYTEAFF. Written as DNA, the CDR3 is TGTGCCAGCAGCCCACTCCGACAGGGTGGTTACACTGAAGCTTTCTTT. The chain uses TRBV7-9 and TRBJ1-1, with 7 bases identical to TRBD1. The CDR3 has 16 residues. CDR1 SEHNR and CDR2 FQNEAQ come from the germline V gene (reference sequence). J gave up 3 bases and V 5 bases, and 12 bases lay outside the gene matches.